The clone carrying this T cell receptor (beta chain) turned up a few times. These data come from a study of blood T cell repertoires in COVID-19. Whole-study context: Acute and convalescent COVID-19 samples came from the United States, Italy and Spain. PBMCs, B-cell-depleted T cells, or T cells provided the cDNA or gDNA that made up the material.

Participants were aged 18 to 89 years from 20 to 30 US areas. Membership in each cohort depended on participant-reported clinical history. Assay: immunoSEQ multiplex PCR; the TCRdb copy retains only in-frame clones and omits some. The table has about 130,000 clones, around 85% seen once. The sequenced sample was PBMCs or T cells enriched from blood (not recorded which). This receptor was obtained from a man over 45 who had recovered from COVID-19.

The CDR3 reads CASSPNVHSGNTIYF. DNA for the CDR3: TGTGCCAGCTCACCCAATGTACACTCTGGAAACACCATATATTTT. The chain has TRBV18 and TRBJ1-3; no definite D call. V lost 3 bases to trimming and J lost 0 bases, with 9 bases between them. Germline V gene lookup returns CDR1 KGHSH and CDR2 LQKENI. The CDR3 is 15 residues long.